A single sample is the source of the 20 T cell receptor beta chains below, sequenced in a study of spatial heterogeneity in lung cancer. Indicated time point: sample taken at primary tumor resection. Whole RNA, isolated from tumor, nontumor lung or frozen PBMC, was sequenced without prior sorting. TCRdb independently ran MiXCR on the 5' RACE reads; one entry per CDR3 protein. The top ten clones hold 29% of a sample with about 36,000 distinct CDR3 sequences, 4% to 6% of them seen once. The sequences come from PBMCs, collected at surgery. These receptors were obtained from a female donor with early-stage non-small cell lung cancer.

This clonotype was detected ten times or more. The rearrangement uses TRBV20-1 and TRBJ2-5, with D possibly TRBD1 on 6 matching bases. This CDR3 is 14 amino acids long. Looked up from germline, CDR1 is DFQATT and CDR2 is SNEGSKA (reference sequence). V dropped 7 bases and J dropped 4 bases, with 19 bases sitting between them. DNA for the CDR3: TGCAGTGTTTGGGGGCGTACATTCGGAGAGACCCAGTACTTC. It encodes CSVWGRTFGETQYF.

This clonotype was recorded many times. The CDR3 DNA is TGCAGTGCTAGAATTTCTAGCGGGAGGTCCGAGCAGTACTTC. Translating it yields CSARISSGRSEQYF. The gene calls are TRBV20-1 and TRBJ2-7; TRBD2 agrees at 11 bases. Losses at the gene ends were 2 bases for V and 6 bases for J; bases not matched to a gene: 6. The CDR3 is 14 amino acids. Germline-derived CDR1 and CDR2 are DFQATT and SNEGSKA (reference sequence).

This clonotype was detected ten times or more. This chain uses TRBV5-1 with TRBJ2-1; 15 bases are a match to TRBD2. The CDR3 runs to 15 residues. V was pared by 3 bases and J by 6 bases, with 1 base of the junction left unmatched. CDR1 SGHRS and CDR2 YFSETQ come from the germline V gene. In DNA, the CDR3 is TGCGCCAGCAGCTCGGGACTAGCGGGGGGCAATGAGCAGTTCTTC. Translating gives CASSSGLAGGNEQFF.

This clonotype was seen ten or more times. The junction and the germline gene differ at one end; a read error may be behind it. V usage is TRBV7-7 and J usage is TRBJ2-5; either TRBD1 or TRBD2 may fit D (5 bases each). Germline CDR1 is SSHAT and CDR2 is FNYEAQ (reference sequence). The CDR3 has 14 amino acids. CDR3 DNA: TGTGCTAGCAGCCGGGGCGGGTCGCAAGAGACCCAGTACTTC. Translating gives CASSRGGSQETQYF.

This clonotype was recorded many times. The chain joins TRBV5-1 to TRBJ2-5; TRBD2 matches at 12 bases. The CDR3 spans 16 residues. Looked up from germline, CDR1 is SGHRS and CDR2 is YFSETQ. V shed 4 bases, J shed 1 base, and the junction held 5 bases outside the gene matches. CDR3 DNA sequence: TGCGCCAGCAGCCCTCTGACTAGCGGGAGCCAAGAGACCCAGTACTTC. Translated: CASSPLTSGSQETQYF.

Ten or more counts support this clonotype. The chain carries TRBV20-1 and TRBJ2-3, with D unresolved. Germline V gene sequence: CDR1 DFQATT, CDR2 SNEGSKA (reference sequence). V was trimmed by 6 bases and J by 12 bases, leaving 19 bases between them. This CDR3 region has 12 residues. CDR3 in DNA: TGCAGTGCCGCCGGACCGACCGCCGGCCAGTATTTT. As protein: CSAAGPTAGQYF.

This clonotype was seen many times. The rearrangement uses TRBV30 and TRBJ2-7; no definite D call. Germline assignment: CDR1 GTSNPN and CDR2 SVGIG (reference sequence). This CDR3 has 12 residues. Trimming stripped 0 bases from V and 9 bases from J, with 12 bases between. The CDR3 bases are TGTGCCTGGAGTGTAGGCGAGAGGACGCAGTACTTC. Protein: CAWSVGERTQYF.

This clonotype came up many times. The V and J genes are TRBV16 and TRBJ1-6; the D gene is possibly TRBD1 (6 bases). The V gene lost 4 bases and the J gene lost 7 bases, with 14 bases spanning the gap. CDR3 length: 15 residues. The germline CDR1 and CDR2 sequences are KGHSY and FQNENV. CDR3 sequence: CASSPSTGANSPLHF. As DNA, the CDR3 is TGTGCCAGCAGCCCCTCGACGGGGGCAAATTCACCCCTCCACTTT.

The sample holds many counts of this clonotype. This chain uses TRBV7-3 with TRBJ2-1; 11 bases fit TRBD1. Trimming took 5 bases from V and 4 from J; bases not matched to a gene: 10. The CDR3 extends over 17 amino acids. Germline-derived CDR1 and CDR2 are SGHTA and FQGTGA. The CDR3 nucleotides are TGTGCCAGCAGCCCCTCTCCGGGACAGGGGGAGTACAATGAGCAGTTCTTC. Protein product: CASSPSPGQGEYNEQFF.

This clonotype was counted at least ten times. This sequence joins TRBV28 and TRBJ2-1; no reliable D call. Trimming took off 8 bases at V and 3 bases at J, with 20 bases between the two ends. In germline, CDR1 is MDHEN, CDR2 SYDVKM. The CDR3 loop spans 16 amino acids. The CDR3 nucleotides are TGTGCCAGCGAGCCCCTTTTAAGTTCCGTCTACAATGAGCAGTTCTTC. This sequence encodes CASEPLLSSVYNEQFF.

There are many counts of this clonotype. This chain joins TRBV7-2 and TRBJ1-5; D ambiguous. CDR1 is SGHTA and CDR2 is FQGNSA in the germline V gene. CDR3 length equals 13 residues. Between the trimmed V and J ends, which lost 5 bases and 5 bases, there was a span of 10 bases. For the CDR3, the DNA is TGTGCCAGCAGCCTACGGGGTTATCAGCCCCAGCATTTT. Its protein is CASSLRGYQPQHF.

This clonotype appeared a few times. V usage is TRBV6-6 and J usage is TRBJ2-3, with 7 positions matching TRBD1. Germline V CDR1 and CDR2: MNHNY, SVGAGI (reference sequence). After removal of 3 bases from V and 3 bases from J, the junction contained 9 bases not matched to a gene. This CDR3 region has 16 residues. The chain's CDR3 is CASSYARGSQTDTQYF. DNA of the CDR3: TGTGCCAGCAGTTATGCCAGGGGGTCCCAGACAGATACGCAGTATTTT.

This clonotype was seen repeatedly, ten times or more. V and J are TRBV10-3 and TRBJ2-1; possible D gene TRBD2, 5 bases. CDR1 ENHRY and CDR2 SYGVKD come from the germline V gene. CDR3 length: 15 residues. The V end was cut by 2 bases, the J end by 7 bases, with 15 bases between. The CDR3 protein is CAISEASGLTNEQFF. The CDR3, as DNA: TGTGCCATCAGTGAGGCCAGCGGTCTGACTAATGAGCAGTTCTTC.

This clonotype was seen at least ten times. The CDR3 DNA reads as TGTGCCAGCAGCTTTTTTCAGGCAAATCAGCCCCAGCATTTT. Translated, it gives CASSFFQANQPQHF. V is TRBV2 and J is TRBJ1-5; D gene unclear. This CDR3 is 14 amino acids long. Germline lookup yields CDR1 SNHLY and CDR2 FYNNEI. The V and J ends lost 6 bases and 4 bases respectively, with 13 bases between them.

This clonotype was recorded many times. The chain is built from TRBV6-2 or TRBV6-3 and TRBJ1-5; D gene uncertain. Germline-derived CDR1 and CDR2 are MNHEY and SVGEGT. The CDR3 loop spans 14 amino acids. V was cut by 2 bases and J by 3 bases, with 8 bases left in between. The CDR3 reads CASSYIGDNQPQHF. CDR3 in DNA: TGTGCCAGCAGTTACATCGGGGACAATCAGCCCCAGCATTTT.

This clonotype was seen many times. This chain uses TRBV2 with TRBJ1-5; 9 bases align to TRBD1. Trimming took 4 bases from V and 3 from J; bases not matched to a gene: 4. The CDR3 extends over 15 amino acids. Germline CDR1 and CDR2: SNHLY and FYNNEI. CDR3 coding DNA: TGTGCCAGCAGTGGGACAGGGGCCTTCAATCAGCCCCAGCATTTT. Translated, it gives CASSGTGAFNQPQHF.

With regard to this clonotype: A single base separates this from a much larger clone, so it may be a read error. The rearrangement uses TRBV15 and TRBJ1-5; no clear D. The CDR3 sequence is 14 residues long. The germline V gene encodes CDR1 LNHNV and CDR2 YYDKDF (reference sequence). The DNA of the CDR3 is TGTGTCACCAGCAGAGGCAGAGGGAATCAGCCCCAGCATTTT. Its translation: CVTSRGRGNQPQHF.

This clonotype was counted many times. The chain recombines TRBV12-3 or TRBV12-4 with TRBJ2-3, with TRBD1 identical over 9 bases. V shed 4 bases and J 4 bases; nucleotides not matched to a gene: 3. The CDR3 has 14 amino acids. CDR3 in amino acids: CASSYGTGSDTQYF. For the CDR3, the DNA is TGTGCCAGCAGTTATGGGACAGGGTCAGATACGCAGTATTTT.

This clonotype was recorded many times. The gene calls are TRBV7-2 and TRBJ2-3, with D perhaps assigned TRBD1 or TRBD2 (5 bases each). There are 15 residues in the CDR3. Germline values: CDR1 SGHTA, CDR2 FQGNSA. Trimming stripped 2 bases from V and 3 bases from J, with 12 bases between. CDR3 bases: TGTGCCAGCAGCTTAATGGGGACGGGGACAGATACGCAGTATTTT. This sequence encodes CASSLMGTGTDTQYF.

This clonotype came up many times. CDR3 sequence reads: CASSREFRSNEQFF. In nucleotides, the CDR3 is TGTGCCAGCAGCCGGGAGTTTCGGTCCAATGAGCAGTTCTTC. The genes are TRBV7-2 and TRBJ2-1; tentatively, D is TRBD2 (6 bases). Germline CDR1 and CDR2: SGHTA and FQGNSA. Trimming cost V 5 bases and J 6 bases, with 14 bases left between them. This CDR3 contains 14 residues.